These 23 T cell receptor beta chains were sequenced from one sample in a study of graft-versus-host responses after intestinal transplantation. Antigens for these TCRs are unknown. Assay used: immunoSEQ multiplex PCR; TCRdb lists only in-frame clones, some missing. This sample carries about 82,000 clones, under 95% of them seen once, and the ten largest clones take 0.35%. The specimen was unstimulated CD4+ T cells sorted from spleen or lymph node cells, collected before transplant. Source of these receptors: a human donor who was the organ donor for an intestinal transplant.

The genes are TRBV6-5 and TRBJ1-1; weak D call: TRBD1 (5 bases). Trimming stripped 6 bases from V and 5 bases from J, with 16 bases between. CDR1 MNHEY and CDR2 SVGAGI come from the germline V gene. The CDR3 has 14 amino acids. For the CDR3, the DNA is TGTGCCAGCAGAAAGGAGGGGCGAAAAACTGAAGCTTTCTTT. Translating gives CASRKEGRKTEAFF.

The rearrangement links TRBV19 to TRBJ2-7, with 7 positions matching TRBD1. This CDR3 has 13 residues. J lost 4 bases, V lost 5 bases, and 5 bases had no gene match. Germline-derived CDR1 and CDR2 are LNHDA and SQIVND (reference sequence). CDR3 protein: CASSGDRAYEQYF. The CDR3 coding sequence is TGTGCCAGTAGTGGCGACAGGGCGTACGAGCAGTACTTC.

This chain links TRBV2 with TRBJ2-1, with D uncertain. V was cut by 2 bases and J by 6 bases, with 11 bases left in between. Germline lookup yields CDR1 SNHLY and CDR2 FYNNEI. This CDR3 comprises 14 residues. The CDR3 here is CASSELSRLNEQFF. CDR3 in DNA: TGTGCCAGCAGTGAATTGTCTAGACTCAATGAGCAGTTCTTC.

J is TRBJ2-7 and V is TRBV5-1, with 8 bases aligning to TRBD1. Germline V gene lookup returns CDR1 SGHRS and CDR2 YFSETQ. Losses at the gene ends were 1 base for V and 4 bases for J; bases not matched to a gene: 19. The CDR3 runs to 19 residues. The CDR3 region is CASSLNSQDRVVGRYEQYF. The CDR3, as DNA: TGCGCCAGCAGCTTGAATTCTCAGGACAGGGTAGTAGGGAGGTACGAGCAGTACTTC.

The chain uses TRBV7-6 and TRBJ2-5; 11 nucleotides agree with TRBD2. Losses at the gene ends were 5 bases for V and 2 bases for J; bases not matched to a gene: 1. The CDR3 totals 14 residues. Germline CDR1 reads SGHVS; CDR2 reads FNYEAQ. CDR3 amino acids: CASSASGGQETQYF. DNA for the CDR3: TGTGCCAGCAGCGCTAGCGGGGGGCAAGAGACCCAGTACTTC.

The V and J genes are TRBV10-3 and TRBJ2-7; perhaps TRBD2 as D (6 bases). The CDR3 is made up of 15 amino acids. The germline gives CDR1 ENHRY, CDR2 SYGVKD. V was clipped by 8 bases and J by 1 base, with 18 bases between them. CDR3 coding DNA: TGTGCCATCCAACGGGGGAACAGTTCTTCCTACGAGCAGTACTTC. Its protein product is CAIQRGNSSSYEQYF.

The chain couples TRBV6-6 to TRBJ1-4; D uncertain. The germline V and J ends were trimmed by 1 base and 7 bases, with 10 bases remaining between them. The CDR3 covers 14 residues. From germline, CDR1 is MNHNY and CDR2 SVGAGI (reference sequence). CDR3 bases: TGTGCCAGCAGTTACTTCCCCCCGGGTGAAAAACTGTTTTTT. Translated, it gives CASSYFPPGEKLFF.

The CDR3 DNA follows: TGCGCCAGCAGTGAAGGGACAGGGAGGACAGATACGCAGTATTTT. As protein: CASSEGTGRTDTQYF. The V gene is TRBV10-1, the J gene TRBJ2-3; 9 positions match TRBD1. This CDR3 contains 15 residues. CDR1 is WNHNN, CDR2 SYGVQD, per germline (reference sequence). Losses at the gene ends were 3 bases for V and 3 bases for J; bases not matched to a gene: 4.

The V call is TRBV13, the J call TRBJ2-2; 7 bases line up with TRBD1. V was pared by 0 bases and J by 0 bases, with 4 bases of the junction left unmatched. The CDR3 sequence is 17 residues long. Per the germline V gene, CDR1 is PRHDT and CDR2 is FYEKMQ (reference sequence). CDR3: CASSLGQGTANTGELFF. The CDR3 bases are TGTGCCAGCAGCTTAGGGCAGGGGACAGCGAACACCGGGGAGCTGTTTTTT.

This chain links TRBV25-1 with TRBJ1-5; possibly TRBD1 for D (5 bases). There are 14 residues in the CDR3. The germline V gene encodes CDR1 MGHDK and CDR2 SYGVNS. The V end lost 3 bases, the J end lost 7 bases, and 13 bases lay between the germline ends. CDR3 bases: TGTGCCAGCAGTGACGCCCTAGGGGTCCAGCCCCAGCATTTT. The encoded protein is CASSDALGVQPQHF. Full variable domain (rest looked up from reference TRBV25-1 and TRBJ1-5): EADIYQTPRYLVIGTGKKITLECSQTMGHDKMYWYQQDPGMELHLIHYSYGVNSTEKGDLSSESTVSRIRTEHFPLTLESARPSHTSQYLCASSDALGVQPQHFGDGTRLSIL.

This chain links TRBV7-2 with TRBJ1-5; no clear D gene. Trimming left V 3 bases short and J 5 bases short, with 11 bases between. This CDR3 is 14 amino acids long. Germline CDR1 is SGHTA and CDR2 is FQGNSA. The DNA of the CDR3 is TGTGCCAGCAGCTTTGGCCAGGCCTATCAGCCCCAGCATTTT. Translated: CASSFGQAYQPQHF.

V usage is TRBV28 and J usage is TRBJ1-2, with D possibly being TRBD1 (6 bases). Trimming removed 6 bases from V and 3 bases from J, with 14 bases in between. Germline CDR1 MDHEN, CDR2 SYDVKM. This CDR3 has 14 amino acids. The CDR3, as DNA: TGTGCCAGCAGAACTACAGGGTCTTACTATGGCTACACCTTC. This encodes CASRTTGSYYGYTF.

The CDR3 spells CASSLQQATNEKLFF. The DNA of the CDR3 is TGCGCCAGCAGCTTGCAACAGGCAACTAATGAAAAACTGTTTTTT. The genes are TRBV5-1 and TRBJ1-4; a possible D gene is TRBD1 (5 bases). This CDR3 is 15 amino acids long. Germline CDR1 reads SGHRS; CDR2 reads YFSETQ. Trimming removed 1 base from V and 0 bases from J, with 7 bases in between.

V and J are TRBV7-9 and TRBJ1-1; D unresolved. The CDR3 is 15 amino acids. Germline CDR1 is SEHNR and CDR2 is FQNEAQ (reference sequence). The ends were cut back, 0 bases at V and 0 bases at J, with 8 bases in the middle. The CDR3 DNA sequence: TGTGCCAGCAGCTTAGCGGGCCGATTGAACACTGAAGCTTTCTTT. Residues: CASSLAGRLNTEAFF.

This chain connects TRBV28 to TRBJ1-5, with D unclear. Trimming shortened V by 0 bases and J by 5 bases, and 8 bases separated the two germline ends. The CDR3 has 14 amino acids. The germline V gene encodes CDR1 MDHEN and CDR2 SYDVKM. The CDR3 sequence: CASSLWYGDQPQHF. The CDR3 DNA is TGTGCCAGCAGTTTATGGTACGGGGATCAGCCCCAGCATTTT.

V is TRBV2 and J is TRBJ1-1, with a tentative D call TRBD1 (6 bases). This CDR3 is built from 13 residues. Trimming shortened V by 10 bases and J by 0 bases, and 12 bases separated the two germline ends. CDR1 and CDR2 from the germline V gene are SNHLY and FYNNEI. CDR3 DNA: TGTGCCACCCAGGGGCATTTGAACACTGAAGCTTTCTTT. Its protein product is CATQGHLNTEAFF.

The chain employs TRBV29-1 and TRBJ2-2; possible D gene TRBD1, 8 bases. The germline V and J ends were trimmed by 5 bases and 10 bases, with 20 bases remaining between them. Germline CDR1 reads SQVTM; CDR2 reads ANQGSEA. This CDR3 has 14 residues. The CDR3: CSVRRTGTTEELFF. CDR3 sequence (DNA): TGCAGCGTTCGACGGACAGGGACTACGGAGGAGCTGTTTTTT.

CDR3 in DNA: TGCAGCGTTAAAACAGGGTCCTCAGAATTCACTGAAGCTTTCTTT. As protein: CSVKTGSSEFTEAFF. The gene calls are TRBV29-1 and TRBJ1-1; D might be TRBD1 (6 bases). The CDR3 covers 15 residues. The germline CDR1 and CDR2 sequences are SQVTM and ANQGSEA. Trimming removed 5 bases at V and 4 bases at J, with 20 bases between.

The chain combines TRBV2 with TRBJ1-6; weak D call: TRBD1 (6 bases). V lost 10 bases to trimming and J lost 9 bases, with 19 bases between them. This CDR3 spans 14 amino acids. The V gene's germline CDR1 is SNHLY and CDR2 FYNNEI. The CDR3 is CATQKGEGGSPLHF. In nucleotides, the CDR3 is TGTGCCACCCAGAAGGGGGAGGGGGGTTCACCCCTCCACTTT.

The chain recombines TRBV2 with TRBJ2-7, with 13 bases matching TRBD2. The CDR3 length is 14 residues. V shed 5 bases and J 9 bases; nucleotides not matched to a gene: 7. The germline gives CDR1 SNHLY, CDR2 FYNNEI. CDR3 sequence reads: CASSYGLAGVRQYF. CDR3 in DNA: TGTGCCAGCAGTTATGGACTAGCGGGAGTAAGGCAGTACTTC.

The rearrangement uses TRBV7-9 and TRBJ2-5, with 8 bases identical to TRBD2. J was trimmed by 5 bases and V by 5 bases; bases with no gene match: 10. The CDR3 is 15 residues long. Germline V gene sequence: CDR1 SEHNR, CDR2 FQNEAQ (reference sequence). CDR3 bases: TGTGCCAGCAGCCAGCAGAGCGGGGGTTCGGAGACCCAGTACTTC. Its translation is CASSQQSGGSETQYF.

The CDR3 protein is CASSLGPGGSYEQYF. The CDR3 bases are TGTGCCAGCAGCTTAGGTCCGGGAGGCTCCTACGAGCAGTACTTC. The chain has TRBV7-6 and TRBJ2-7, with 7 bases that match TRBD2. Germline V gene lookup returns CDR1 SGHVS and CDR2 FNYEAQ. Trimming at V came to 1 base and at J to 0 bases, leaving 3 bases not matched to a gene. The CDR3 runs to 15 residues.

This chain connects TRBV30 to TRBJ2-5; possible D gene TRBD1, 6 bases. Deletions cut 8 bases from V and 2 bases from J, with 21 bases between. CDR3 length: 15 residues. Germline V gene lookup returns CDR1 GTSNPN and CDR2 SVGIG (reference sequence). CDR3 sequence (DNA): TGTGCCGGCAAGAGAAAGGACAGACGTCAAGAGACCCAGTACTTC. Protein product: CAGKRKDRRQETQYF. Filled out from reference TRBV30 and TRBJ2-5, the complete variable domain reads SQTIHQWPATLVQPVGSPLSLECTVEGTSNPNLYWYRQAAGRGLQLLFYSVGIGQISSEVPQNLSASRPQDRQFILSSKKLLLSDSGFYLCAGKRKDRRQETQYFGPGTRLLVL.